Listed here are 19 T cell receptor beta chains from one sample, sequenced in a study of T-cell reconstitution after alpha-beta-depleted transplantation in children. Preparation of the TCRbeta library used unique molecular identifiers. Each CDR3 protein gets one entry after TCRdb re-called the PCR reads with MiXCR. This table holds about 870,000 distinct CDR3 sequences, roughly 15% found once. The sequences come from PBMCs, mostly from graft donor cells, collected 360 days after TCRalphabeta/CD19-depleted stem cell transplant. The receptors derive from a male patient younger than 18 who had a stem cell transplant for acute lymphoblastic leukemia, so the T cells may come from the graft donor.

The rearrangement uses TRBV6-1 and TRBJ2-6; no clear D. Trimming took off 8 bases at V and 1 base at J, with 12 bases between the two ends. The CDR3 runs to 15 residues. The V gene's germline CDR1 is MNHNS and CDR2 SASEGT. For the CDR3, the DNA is TGTGCCAGCGGGCAGCTCTATTCTGGGGCCAACGTCCTGACTTTC. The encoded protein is CASGQLYSGANVLTF.

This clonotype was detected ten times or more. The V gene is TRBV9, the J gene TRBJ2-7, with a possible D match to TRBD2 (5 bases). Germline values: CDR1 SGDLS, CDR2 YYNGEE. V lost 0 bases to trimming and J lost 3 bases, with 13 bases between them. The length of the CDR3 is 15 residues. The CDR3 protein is CASSVAGEGLYEQYF. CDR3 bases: TGTGCCAGCAGCGTAGCCGGAGAGGGCCTCTACGAGCAGTACTTC. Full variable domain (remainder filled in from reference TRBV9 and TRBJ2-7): DSGVTQTPKHLITATGQRVTLRCSPRSGDLSVYWYQQSLDQGLQFLIQYYNGEERAKGNILERFSAQQFPDLHSELNLSSLELGDSALYFCASSVAGEGLYEQYFGPGTRLTVT.

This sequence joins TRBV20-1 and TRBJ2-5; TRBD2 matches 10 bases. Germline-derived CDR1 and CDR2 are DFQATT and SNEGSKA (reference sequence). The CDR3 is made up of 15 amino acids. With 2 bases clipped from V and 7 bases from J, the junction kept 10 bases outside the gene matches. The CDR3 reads CSARSPSGGRGTQYF. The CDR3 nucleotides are TGCAGTGCTAGAAGCCCTAGCGGGGGAAGAGGGACCCAGTACTTC.

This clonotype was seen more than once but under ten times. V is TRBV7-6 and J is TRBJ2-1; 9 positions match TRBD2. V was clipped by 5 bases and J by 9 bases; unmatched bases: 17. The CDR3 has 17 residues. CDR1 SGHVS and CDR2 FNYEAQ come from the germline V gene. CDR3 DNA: TGTGCCAGCAGCCTGGTGGATAGCGGGAGTAGGGGCAGTGAGCAGTTCTTC. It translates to CASSLVDSGSRGSEQFF.

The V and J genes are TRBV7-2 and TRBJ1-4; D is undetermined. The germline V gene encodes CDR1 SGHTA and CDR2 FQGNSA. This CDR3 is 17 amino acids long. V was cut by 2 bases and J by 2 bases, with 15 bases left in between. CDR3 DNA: TGTGCCAGCAGCTTACAGGCCGGGTTTTTGACTAATGAAAAACTGTTTTTT. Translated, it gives CASSLQAGFLTNEKLFF.

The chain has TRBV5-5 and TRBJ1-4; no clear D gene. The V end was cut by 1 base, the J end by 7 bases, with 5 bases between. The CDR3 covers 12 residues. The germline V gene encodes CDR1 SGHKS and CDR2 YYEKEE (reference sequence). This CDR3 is CASSLNPEKLFF. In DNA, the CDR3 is TGTGCCAGCAGCTTGAATCCTGAAAAACTGTTTTTT. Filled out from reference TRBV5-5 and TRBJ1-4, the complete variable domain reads DAGVTQSPTHLIKTRGQQVTLRCSPISGHKSVSWYQQVLGQGPQFIFQYYEKEERGRGNFPDRFSARQFPNYSSELNVNALLLGDSALYLCASSLNPEKLFFGSGTQLSVL.

CDR3 region: CATRRLAGGPYEQYF. In DNA, the CDR3 is TGTGCCACCCGAAGATTGGCGGGAGGTCCCTACGAGCAGTACTTC. The chain links TRBV10-3 to TRBJ2-7; TRBD2 agrees at 8 bases. Germline trimming cut 10 bases from V and 2 bases from J; bases unmatched to any gene: 13. Looked up from germline, CDR1 is ENHRY and CDR2 is SYGVKD. This CDR3 is 15 amino acids long.

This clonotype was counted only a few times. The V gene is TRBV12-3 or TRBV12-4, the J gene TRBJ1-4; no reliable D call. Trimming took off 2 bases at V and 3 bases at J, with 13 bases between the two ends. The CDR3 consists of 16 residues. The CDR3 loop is CASSLRSWAPNEKLFF. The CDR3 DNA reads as TGTGCCAGCAGTTTAAGGTCTTGGGCCCCTAATGAAAAACTGTTTTTT.

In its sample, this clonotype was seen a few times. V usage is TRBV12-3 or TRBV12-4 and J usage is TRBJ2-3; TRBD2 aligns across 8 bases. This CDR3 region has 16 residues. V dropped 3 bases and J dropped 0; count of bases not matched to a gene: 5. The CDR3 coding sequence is TGTGCCAGCAGTTTTCTGAGACTAGCGAGCACAGATACGCAGTATTTT. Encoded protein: CASSFLRLASTDTQYF.

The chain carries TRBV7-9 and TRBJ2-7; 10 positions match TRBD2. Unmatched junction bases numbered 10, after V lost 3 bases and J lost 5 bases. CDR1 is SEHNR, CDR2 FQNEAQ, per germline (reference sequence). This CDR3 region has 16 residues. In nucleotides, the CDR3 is TGTGCCAGCAGCTTCGGAAGCGGGAGGGCCGTAGACGAGCAGTACTTC. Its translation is CASSFGSGRAVDEQYF.

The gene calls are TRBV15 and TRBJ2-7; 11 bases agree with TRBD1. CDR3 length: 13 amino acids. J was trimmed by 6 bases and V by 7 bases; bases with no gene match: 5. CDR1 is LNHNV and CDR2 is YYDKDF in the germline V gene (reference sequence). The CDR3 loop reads CATNFGTGGEQYF. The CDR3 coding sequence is TGTGCCACCAATTTTGGGACAGGGGGCGAGCAGTACTTC.

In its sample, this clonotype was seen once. CDR3 DNA sequence: TGTGCCAGCTCCCAAATCACGGGACAGCGACAGACCCAGTACTTC. This encodes CASSQITGQRQTQYF. The rearrangement joins TRBV18 to TRBJ2-5; 7 bases line up with TRBD1. CDR3 length: 15 amino acids. Losses at the gene ends were 6 bases for V and 6 bases for J; bases not matched to a gene: 13. Germline V gives CDR1 KGHSH, CDR2 LQKENI.

The CDR3 loop reads CATSGRSSSYNEQFF. The CDR3 DNA follows: TGTGCCACCAGCGGAAGGTCCAGCTCCTACAATGAGCAGTTCTTC. This chain joins TRBV15 and TRBJ2-1; no clear D. Germline V gene lookup returns CDR1 LNHNV and CDR2 YYDKDF (reference sequence). Trimming took 5 bases from V and 0 from J, leaving 11 bases between them. The CDR3 totals 15 residues.

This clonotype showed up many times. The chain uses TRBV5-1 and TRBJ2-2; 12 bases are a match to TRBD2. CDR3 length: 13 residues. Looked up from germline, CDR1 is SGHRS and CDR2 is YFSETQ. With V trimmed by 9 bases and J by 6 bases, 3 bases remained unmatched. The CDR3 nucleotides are TGCGCCACAGGACTAGCGGGACCCGGGGAGCTGTTTTTT. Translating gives CATGLAGPGELFF.

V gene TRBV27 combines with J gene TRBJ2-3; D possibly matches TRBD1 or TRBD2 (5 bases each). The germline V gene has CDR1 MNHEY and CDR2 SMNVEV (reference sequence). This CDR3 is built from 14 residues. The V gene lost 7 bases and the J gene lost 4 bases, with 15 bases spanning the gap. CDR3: CASKFTGLSDTQYF. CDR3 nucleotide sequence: TGTGCCAGCAAGTTTACAGGACTCTCAGATACGCAGTATTTT.

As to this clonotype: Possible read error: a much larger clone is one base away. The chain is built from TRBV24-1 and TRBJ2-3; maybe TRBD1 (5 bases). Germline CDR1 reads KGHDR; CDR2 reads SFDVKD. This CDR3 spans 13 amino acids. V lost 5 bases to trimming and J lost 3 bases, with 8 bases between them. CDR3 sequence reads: CATSVDRTDTQYF. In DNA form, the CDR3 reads TGTGCCACCAGTGTTGACAGAACAGATACGCAGTATTTT.

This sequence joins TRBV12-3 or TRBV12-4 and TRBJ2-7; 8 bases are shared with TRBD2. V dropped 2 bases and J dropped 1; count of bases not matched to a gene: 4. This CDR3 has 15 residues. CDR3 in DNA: TGTGCCAGCAGTTTATTTGGACTAGCATCCTACGAGCAGTACTTC. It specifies CASSLFGLASYEQYF.

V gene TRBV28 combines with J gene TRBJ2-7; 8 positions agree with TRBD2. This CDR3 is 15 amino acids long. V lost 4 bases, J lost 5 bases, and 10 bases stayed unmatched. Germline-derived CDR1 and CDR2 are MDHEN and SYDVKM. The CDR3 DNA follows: TGTGCCAGCAGTTCTCGTAGTAGCGGGACCCACGAGCAGTACTTC. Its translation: CASSSRSSGTHEQYF. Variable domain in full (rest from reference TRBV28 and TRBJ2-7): DVKVTQSSRYLVKRTGEKVFLECVQDMDHENMFWYRQDPGLGLRLIYFSYDVKMKEKGDIPEGYSVSREKKERFSLILESASTNQTSMYLCASSSRSSGTHEQYFGPGTRLTVT.

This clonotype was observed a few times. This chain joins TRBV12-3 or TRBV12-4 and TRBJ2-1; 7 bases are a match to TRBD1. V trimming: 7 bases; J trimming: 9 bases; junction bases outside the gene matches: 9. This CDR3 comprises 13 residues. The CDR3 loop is CASNLRGHGEQFF. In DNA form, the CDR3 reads TGTGCCAGCAACCTTAGGGGGCACGGTGAGCAGTTCTTC.